The 28 T cell receptor beta chains presented below share a single source sample, sequenced in a study of T-cell memory formation after mild COVID-19. A single record per CDR3 protein comes from TCRdb applying MiXCR to the 5' RACE reads. The repertoire includes some 130,000 distinct CDR3 sequences, more than 15% of them detected once, and roughly 5% sits in the top ten. The material sequenced was PBMCs or a T cell subset sorted from them (not recorded which). All receptors come from a man between 18 and 35 years old who had mild COVID-19 (a few samples of this study predate the infection). Cell type and time point are not known.

There are a few counts of this clonotype. The chain has TRBV6-5 and TRBJ1-2; D gene uncertain. V lost 2 bases, J lost 5 bases, and 15 bases lay in between. The CDR3 consists of 15 residues. Germline V lookup: CDR1 MNHEY, CDR2 SVGAGI. The CDR3 nucleotides are TGTGCCAGCAGTTACGTAGAGGCGGTTCCTTATGGCTACACCTTC. It yields the protein CASSYVEAVPYGYTF.

This clonotype was counted ten times or more. V gene TRBV4-3 combines with J gene TRBJ1-4; 8 bases agree with TRBD1. This CDR3 contains 15 residues. The J segment lost 8 bases and the V segment lost 2 bases, leaving 7 bases of the junction unmatched. Germline V gene sequence: CDR1 LGHNA, CDR2 YSLEER. Written as DNA, the CDR3 is TGCGCCAGCAGCCAAACTGACAGGGGAGGCGAAAAACTGTTTTTT. It yields the protein CASSQTDRGGEKLFF.

This clonotype was observed a handful of times. This rearrangement joins TRBV5-1 to TRBJ2-6; D is unresolved. V was trimmed by 3 bases and J by 1 base, leaving 11 bases between them. The CDR3 totals 16 residues. The germline CDR1 and CDR2 sequences are SGHRS and YFSETQ. The DNA for the CDR3 is TGCGCCAGCAGCTCCCGCCCCTTATCTGGGGCCAACGTCCTGACTTTC. Encoded protein: CASSSRPLSGANVLTF.

The chain carries TRBV12-3 or TRBV12-4 and TRBJ1-1; D is unresolved. There are 12 residues in the CDR3. With 0 bases removed from V and 5 bases from J, the gap between germline ends came to 4 bases. DNA of the CDR3: TGTGCCAGCAGTTTAGCGGTTACTGAAGCTTTCTTT. It encodes CASSLAVTEAFF.

This clonotype was observed many times. This chain uses TRBV5-6 with TRBJ2-1; D is uncertain. The V end was cut by 1 base, the J end by 15 bases, with 20 bases between. The CDR3 has 14 residues. Looked up from germline, CDR1 is SGHDT and CDR2 is YYEEEE. The CDR3 is CASSLRDYALRAFF. The DNA for the CDR3 is TGTGCCAGCAGCTTGAGGGATTATGCCCTAAGAGCGTTCTTC.

The sample holds many counts of this clonotype. The chain is built from TRBV5-1 and TRBJ2-7, with a possible D match to TRBD1 (6 bases). This CDR3 comprises 19 residues. The germline CDR1 and CDR2 sequences are SGHRS and YFSETQ. V shed 4 bases and J shed 4 bases, with 30 bases lying between them. The CDR3 bases are TGCGCCAGCAGCCGACTGCTGACAGGTCGAACAACGAGTGGGTACGAGCAGTACGTC. Amino acids: CASSRLLTGRTTSGYEQYV.

This clonotype occurred a few times. The V gene is TRBV12-3 or TRBV12-4, the J gene TRBJ2-3, with D possibly matching TRBD2 (5 bases). The CDR3 spans 15 residues. V lost 5 bases and J lost 0, with 12 bases in between. This CDR3 is CASSRAEISTDTQYF. DNA for the CDR3: TGTGCCAGCAGTCGAGCGGAAATAAGCACAGATACGCAGTATTTT.

V is TRBV7-2 and J is TRBJ2-3; D remains ambiguous. Germline V gene data show CDR1 as SGHTA and CDR2 as FQGNSA. This CDR3 spans 14 amino acids. The germline V and J ends were trimmed by 10 bases and 2 bases, with 16 bases remaining between them. This CDR3 is CATRGTLHTDTQYF. The CDR3 coding sequence is TGTGCCACCCGCGGAACTCTCCACACAGATACGCAGTATTTT.

The chain uses TRBV27 and TRBJ2-1, with 7 bases matching TRBD1. With V trimmed by 0 bases and J by 7 bases, 3 bases remained unmatched. Germline V CDR1 and CDR2: MNHEY, SMNVEV (reference sequence). The CDR3 sequence is 14 residues long. The CDR3 region has the DNA TGTGCCAGCAGTTTATCGGGCAGGGGGAATGAGCAGTTCTTC. Protein product: CASSLSGRGNEQFF.

The chain links TRBV5-1 to TRBJ2-2; D is ambiguous. Trimming took 2 bases from V and 1 from J, leaving 9 bases between them. The CDR3 length is 15 residues. CDR1 is SGHRS, CDR2 YFSETQ, per germline. CDR3 sequence: CASSFHELNTGELFF. The CDR3 bases are TGCGCCAGCAGCTTTCATGAACTGAACACCGGGGAGCTGTTTTTT.

This clonotype was counted at least ten times. The chain joins TRBV20-1 to TRBJ2-7, with a possible D match to TRBD1 (6 bases). V was shortened by 3 bases and J by 2 bases, with 14 bases between the two germline ends. This CDR3 spans 14 amino acids. Per the germline V gene, CDR1 is DFQATT and CDR2 is SNEGSKA (reference sequence). CDR3 DNA sequence: TGCAGTGCTAGGGCCGGGACACCAACCTACGAGCAGTACTTC. This encodes CSARAGTPTYEQYF.

This chain links TRBV21-1 with TRBJ2-7; the table's D call, TRBD1, has no DNA check behind it. TRBV21-1 represents a pseudogene. There are 14 residues in the CDR3. The CDR3 protein is CARGDRSYSYEQYV. DNA for the CDR3: TGTGCCAGGGGGGACAGGTCCTACTCCTACGAGCAGTACGTC.

This clonotype was detected only a few times. This chain links TRBV7-2 with TRBJ1-1; D is ambiguous. CDR1 and CDR2 (germline): SGHTA, FQGNSA. The CDR3 covers 14 residues. V was shortened by 2 bases and J by 1 base, with 8 bases between the two germline ends. CDR3 bases: TGTGCCAGCAGCTTATACGGGGAGAACACTGAAGCTTTCTTT. This gives the protein CASSLYGENTEAFF.

A few counts support this clonotype. The rearrangement links TRBV12-3 or TRBV12-4 to TRBJ2-3; TRBD2 matches 9 bases. The CDR3 is 15 amino acids. After removal of 4 bases from V and 5 bases from J, the junction contained 7 bases not matched to a gene. CDR3 coding DNA: TGTGCCAGCAGTTCGACTAGCGGACCACAAGATACGCAGTATTTT. Translation: CASSSTSGPQDTQYF.

J is TRBJ2-7 and V is TRBV18; the D gene could be TRBD1 or TRBD2 (7 bases each). This CDR3 region has 15 residues. Germline loops: CDR1 KGHSH, CDR2 LQKENI. Deletions cut 6 bases from V and 4 bases from J, with 19 bases between. CDR3 bases: TGTGCCAGCTCGCCGTCAGGGGGGGGTCAATACGAGCAGTACGTC. This codes for CASSPSGGGQYEQYV.

This clonotype was seen a few times. This chain links TRBV5-1 with TRBJ2-1; D remains unclear. Germline-derived CDR1 and CDR2 are SGHRS and YFSETQ. The CDR3 consists of 16 residues. The V end lost 3 bases, the J end lost 1 base, and 14 bases lay between the germline ends. CDR3 sequence: CASSSTGYQSYNEQFF. The CDR3 bases are TGCGCCAGCAGCTCGACCGGGTACCAATCCTACAATGAGCAGTTCTTC.

The genes are TRBV3-1 and TRBJ2-5; 14 bases are a match to TRBD2. The CDR3 runs to 16 residues. V dropped 4 bases and J dropped 9; count of bases not matched to a gene: 10. The germline gives CDR1 LGHDT, CDR2 YNNKEL (reference sequence). DNA of the CDR3: TGTGCCAGCAGCCGCGAGACTAGCGGGGGGGCTGGGGCCCAGTACTTC. Residues: CASSRETSGGAGAQYF.

This clonotype occurred a few times. CDR3 nucleotides: TGTGCCAGCAGCTCTCCGGGACAGGGGGCTGTGAGTGGCATTCAGTACTTC. This gives the protein CASSSPGQGAVSGIQYF. This chain joins TRBV7-9 and TRBJ2-4; 12 nucleotides line up with TRBD1. V was clipped by 4 bases and J by 9 bases; unmatched bases: 13. The CDR3 length is 17 residues. CDR1 is SEHNR and CDR2 is FQNEAQ in the germline V gene (reference sequence).

This clonotype was counted a few times. The gene calls are TRBV6-2 or TRBV6-3 and TRBJ2-7; possible D gene TRBD1, 6 bases. The CDR3 covers 13 residues. Germline V gene lookup returns CDR1 MNHEY and CDR2 SVGEGT. V lost 2 bases, J lost 3 bases, and 8 bases lay in between. The DNA of the CDR3 is TGTGCCAGCAGTTACCAACAGGGCTACGAGCAGTACTTC. This codes for CASSYQQGYEQYF.

V is TRBV5-1 and J is TRBJ2-3; D not resolved. Germline V gives CDR1 SGHRS, CDR2 YFSETQ. The CDR3 contains 15 residues. V lost 1 base to trimming and J lost 2 bases, with 11 bases between them. DNA for the CDR3: TGCGCCAGCAGCTTGAGTGACATGGCCACAGATACGCAGTATTTT. This encodes CASSLSDMATDTQYF.

The CDR3 DNA is TGTGCCAGCAGTCCCGACAGGGGATCCTACAATGAGCAGTTCTTC. Residues: CASSPDRGSYNEQFF. This rearrangement joins TRBV7-3 to TRBJ2-1, with 8 bases lining up with TRBD1. The CDR3 is made up of 15 amino acids. The J segment lost 1 base and the V segment lost 6 bases, leaving 5 bases of the junction unmatched. The V gene's germline CDR1 is SGHTA and CDR2 FQGTGA.

This clonotype was counted between two and nine times. The rearrangement links TRBV11-3 to TRBJ2-5; D is uncertain. Looked up from germline, CDR1 is SGHNT and CDR2 is YENEEA. V lost 3 bases, J lost 0 bases, and 5 bases lay in between. There are 13 residues in the CDR3. The DNA of the CDR3 is TGTGCCAGCAGCTTCAGAAACCAAGAGACCCAGTACTTC. Amino acids: CASSFRNQETQYF. Full variable domain (missing parts from reference TRBV11-3 and TRBJ2-5): EAGVVQSPRYKIIEKKQPVAFWCNPISGHNTLYWYLQNLGQGPELLIRYENEEAVDDSQLPKDRFSAERLKGVDSTLKIQPAELGDSAVYLCASSFRNQETQYFGPGTRLLVL.

This chain connects TRBV24-1 to TRBJ2-3; perhaps TRBD2 as D (5 bases). The V end was cut by 6 bases, the J end by 2 bases, with 11 bases between. Germline V gives CDR1 KGHDR, CDR2 SFDVKD. This CDR3 region has 14 residues. As DNA, the CDR3 is TGTGCCACCAGTAACGGGGATTACACAGATACGCAGTATTTT. Amino acids: CATSNGDYTDTQYF.

This clonotype was seen only a few times. The V and J genes are TRBV7-9 and TRBJ1-4; D not resolved. This CDR3 has 14 residues. Trimming shortened V by 1 base and J by 10 bases, and 13 bases separated the two germline ends. Germline V gene lookup returns CDR1 SEHNR and CDR2 FQNEAQ (reference sequence). The CDR3 here is CASSLDPRAIKLFF. As DNA, the CDR3 is TGTGCCAGCAGCTTAGATCCAAGGGCCATAAAACTGTTTTTT.

This chain connects TRBV29-1 to TRBJ1-5, with 8 bases that match TRBD1. The trim removed 3 bases at V and 5 bases at J, leaving 0 bases unmatched. The CDR3 loop spans 12 amino acids. CDR1 SQVTM and CDR2 ANQGSEA come from the germline V gene. The CDR3 coding sequence is TGCAGCGTTGACAGGGGGCATCAGCCCCAGCATTTT. Protein: CSVDRGHQPQHF.

Ten or more counts support this clonotype. This chain connects TRBV6-2 or TRBV6-3 to TRBJ1-2; no clear D gene. The V and J ends lost 8 bases and 0 bases respectively, with 10 bases between them. This CDR3 contains 13 residues. In germline, CDR1 is MNHEY, CDR2 SVGEGT. The CDR3 sequence: CASWTLANYGYTF. In DNA, the CDR3 is TGTGCCAGCTGGACGCTAGCTAACTATGGCTACACCTTC.

V is TRBV6-2 or TRBV6-3 and J is TRBJ1-6, with D hard to call. Germline V gene sequence: CDR1 MNHEY, CDR2 SVGEGT. The CDR3 is made up of 12 amino acids. Trimming shortened V by 6 bases and J by 9 bases, and 9 bases separated the two germline ends. In nucleotides, the CDR3 is TGTGCCAGCAGCTTGCAAGCTTCACCCCTCCACTTT. Its protein is CASSLQASPLHF.

The V gene is TRBV11-2, the J gene TRBJ2-5; no clear D. Germline CDR1 is SGHAT and CDR2 is FQNNGV. V dropped 0 bases and J dropped 1 base, with 6 bases sitting between them. This CDR3 comprises 14 residues. The CDR3 loop reads CASSLDLVQETQYF. CDR3 nucleotide sequence: TGTGCCAGCAGCTTAGACCTAGTCCAAGAGACCCAGTACTTC.